Shown below are 18 T cell receptor beta chains from a single sample sequenced in a study of human T cells and chemical hapten exposure. TCRdb passed the RACE reads through MiXCR, listing each CDR3 protein once. The sample yields fewer than 60,000 distinct CDR3 sequences, around 11% seen once. Time point of the sample: pre-sensitization, week 0. Regarding treatment: therapeutic diphenylcyclopropenone sensitization with weekly scalp DPC. The source material was whole blood, sampled in connection with sensitization to the hapten diphenylcyclopropenone (DPC). These receptors came from a woman between 35 and 50 years old with alopecia areata. Some clones in this sample may be carry-over from other donors' samples.

This clonotype has only a few counts. This chain links TRBV20-1 with TRBJ2-7, with D tentatively TRBD2 (6 bases). Trimming pared 3 bases from V and 6 bases from J, leaving 21 bases between. Per the germline V gene, CDR1 is DFQATT and CDR2 is SNEGSKA (reference sequence). The CDR3 has 15 amino acids. CDR3: CSASPPGGKGLEQYF. CDR3 bases: TGCAGTGCTAGTCCCCCTGGCGGGAAGGGCCTCGAGCAGTACTTC.

This clonotype came up a few times. This sequence joins TRBV19 and TRBJ2-3; D may be TRBD2 (5 bases). The CDR3 sequence is 16 residues long. The V gene lost 4 bases and the J gene lost 2 bases, with 16 bases spanning the gap. The germline V gene has CDR1 LNHDA and CDR2 SQIVND (reference sequence). The DNA of the CDR3 is TGTGCCAGTAGTACTAGCTCGGCCCCTCCCACAGATACGCAGTATTTT. It yields the protein CASSTSSAPPTDTQYF.

This clonotype was counted ten times or more. CDR3 protein: CSAASGPAFTDTQYF. CDR3 nucleotides: TGCAGTGCAGCTAGCGGCCCGGCATTCACAGATACGCAGTATTTT. This sequence joins TRBV20-1 and TRBJ2-3; 7 nucleotides align to TRBD2. This CDR3 has 15 amino acids. Germline CDR1 DFQATT, CDR2 SNEGSKA (reference sequence). V shed 6 bases, J shed 2 bases, and the junction held 11 bases outside the gene matches.

DNA of the CDR3: TGTGCCAGCAGCTACTGGGACACTTCCTACGAGCAGTACTTC. The encoded protein is CASSYWDTSYEQYF. The chain has TRBV5-5 and TRBJ2-7; TRBD1 is a possible D gene (6 bases). This CDR3 spans 14 amino acids. Germline lookup yields CDR1 SGHKS and CDR2 YYEKEE (reference sequence). The V end was cut by 3 bases, the J end by 1 base, with 11 bases between.

This clonotype was seen many times. This chain connects TRBV6-6 to TRBJ1-5; D is unclear. Germline CDR1 and CDR2: MNHNY and SVGAGI (reference sequence). The V end lost 4 bases, the J end lost 0 bases, and 7 bases lay between the germline ends. This CDR3 comprises 14 residues. Written as DNA, the CDR3 is TGTGCCAGCAGTTTAGGAGGTAGCAATCAGCCCCAGCATTTT. This codes for CASSLGGSNQPQHF.

This chain joins TRBV6-5 and TRBJ1-1; D is undetermined. The CDR3 has 15 residues. Germline-derived CDR1 and CDR2 are MNHEY and SVGAGI. Trimming took 2 bases from V and 6 from J, leaving 16 bases between them. The CDR3 DNA follows: TGTGCCAGCAGTTACACAGCAACCGCCCATTCTGAAGCTTTCTTT. It encodes CASSYTATAHSEAFF.

This clonotype turned up a few times. The V and J genes are TRBV2 and TRBJ2-3, with D possibly TRBD2 on 5 matching bases. V was trimmed by 1 base and J by 4 bases, leaving 9 bases between them. Germline-derived CDR1 and CDR2 are SNHLY and FYNNEI. The CDR3 spans 14 residues. The CDR3 region is CASSEGGYPDTQYF. The CDR3 DNA sequence: TGTGCCAGCAGTGAAGGCGGGTATCCAGATACGCAGTATTTT.

This clonotype was observed a handful of times. J is TRBJ2-1 and V is TRBV12-3 or TRBV12-4; 10 bases agree with TRBD2. The CDR3 spans 14 residues. The V gene end was trimmed by 7 bases and the J gene end by 6 bases; junction bases not matched to a gene: 6. CDR3 sequence (DNA): TGTGCCAGCATGGCTAGCGGGAGTTTCAATGAGCAGTTCTTC. As protein: CASMASGSFNEQFF.

Many counts were recorded for this clonotype. The rearrangement links TRBV6-2 or TRBV6-3 to TRBJ2-5; D is perhaps TRBD1 (6 bases). The CDR3 has 14 residues. Trimming pared 4 bases from V and 4 bases from J, leaving 13 bases between. The germline V gene has CDR1 MNHEY and CDR2 SVGEGT. Here the CDR3 reads CASSWTARGETQYF. The CDR3 region has the DNA TGTGCCAGCAGTTGGACAGCCCGCGGAGAGACCCAGTACTTC.

This clonotype was counted a few times. This chain joins TRBV7-9 and TRBJ1-2, with TRBD1 identical over 7 bases. The CDR3 extends over 15 amino acids. In germline, CDR1 is SEHNR, CDR2 FQNEAQ (reference sequence). Trimming removed 0 bases from V and 4 bases from J; junction bases left unmatched: 5. CDR3 nucleotides: TGTGCCAGCAGCTTAGCGGAGACAGGGTTCTATGGCTACACCTTC. As protein: CASSLAETGFYGYTF.

This clonotype was seen a handful of times. The chain uses TRBV7-2 and TRBJ2-1; 9 bases are a match to TRBD2. The V segment lost 3 bases and the J segment 10 bases; nucleotides outside the gene matches: 4. The germline gives CDR1 SGHTA, CDR2 FQGNSA. The CDR3 has 13 amino acids. The CDR3 DNA reads TGTGCCAGCAGCTTTAGCGGGAGCAGAGAGCAGTTCTTC. Its translation: CASSFSGSREQFF. The variable domain in full, completed from reference TRBV7-2 and TRBJ2-1, reads GAGVSQSPSNKVTEKGKDVELRCDPISGHTALYWYRQSLGQGLEFLIYFQGNSAPDKSGLPSDRFSAERTGGSVSTLTIQRTQQEDSAVYLCASSFSGSREQFFGPGTRLTVL.

A remark on this clonotype: Its ends do not fully match the called genes, so a read error is possible. This chain uses TRBV6-5 with TRBJ2-2; 7 nucleotides align to TRBD1. From germline, CDR1 is MNHEY and CDR2 SVGAGI. This CDR3 comprises 15 residues. In nucleotides, the CDR3 is TGTGCCAGCACCTATACAGGGGCGGACACCGGGGAGCTGTCTTTT. It encodes CASTYTGADTGELSF.

This clonotype was picked up a small number of times. The V and J genes are TRBV20-1 and TRBJ2-5; 7 bases are shared with TRBD2. This CDR3 is 17 amino acids long. Germline CDR1 reads DFQATT; CDR2 reads SNEGSKA (reference sequence). After removal of 4 bases from V and 1 base from J, the junction contained 15 bases not matched to a gene. This CDR3 reads CSAISRAATSRQETQYF. The CDR3 bases are TGCAGTGCTATTAGCCGCGCCGCGACTAGCCGCCAAGAGACCCAGTACTTC.

The chain is built from TRBV2 and TRBJ2-7, with 7 bases aligning to TRBD1. CDR3 size: 14 residues. J was trimmed by 4 bases and V by 9 bases; bases with no gene match: 12. The germline gives CDR1 SNHLY, CDR2 FYNNEI. The CDR3 loop reads CASDPRPGQYEQYF. In nucleotides, the CDR3 is TGTGCCAGTGACCCCCGCCCGGGACAGTACGAGCAGTACTTC.

This chain uses TRBV6-2 or TRBV6-3 with TRBJ2-5; possible D gene TRBD2, 5 bases. The CDR3 contains 16 residues. CDR1 is MNHEY, CDR2 SVGEGT, per germline. Trimming removed 7 bases at V and 2 bases at J, with 20 bases between. DNA of the CDR3: TGTGCCAGCAATAACAAGCGGATGGGAAAACAAGAGACCCAGTACTTC. Translated: CASNNKRMGKQETQYF.

This clonotype came up a few times. The chain employs TRBV30 and TRBJ1-1; D gene uncertain. V lost 0 bases and J lost 5, with 10 bases in between. Germline CDR1 GTSNPN, CDR2 SVGIG (reference sequence). This CDR3 contains 13 residues. The CDR3 DNA reads TGTGCCTGGAGTGTAGGGATGGGGACTGAAGCTTTCTTT. This encodes CAWSVGMGTEAFF.

Ten or more counts support this clonotype. CDR3 bases: TGTGCCAGCAGTTACTCGGGGCAAGTATACCAAGAGACCCAGTACTTC. As protein: CASSYSGQVYQETQYF. The chain couples TRBV6-2 or TRBV6-3 to TRBJ2-5; D might be TRBD1 (5 bases). The CDR3 consists of 16 residues. Trimming removed 0 bases from V and 0 bases from J, with 11 bases in between. Germline CDR1 and CDR2: MNHEY and SVGEGT.

J is TRBJ2-7 and V is TRBV7-8; the match to TRBD1 covers 7 bases. Germline CDR1 SGHVS, CDR2 FQNEAQ. The CDR3 length is 16 residues. The V gene end was trimmed by 5 bases and the J gene end by 6 bases; junction bases not matched to a gene: 16. The CDR3: CASSVRQGAAGSEQYF. As DNA, the CDR3 is TGTGCCAGCAGCGTCCGACAGGGAGCCGCCGGAAGCGAGCAGTACTTC.